The 20 T cell receptor beta chains given below trace back to one sample, sequenced in a study of T-cell memory formation after mild COVID-19. One entry per CDR3 protein results from TCRdb running MiXCR on the 5' RACE reads. Here the sample spans 300,000 to 350,000 distinct CDR3 sequences, roughly 13% being singletons. Sample: PBMCs or a T cell subset sorted from them (not recorded which). All receptors come from a young man who had mild COVID-19 (a few samples of this study predate the infection). Cell type and time point are not known.

This clonotype was counted many times. This chain joins TRBV20-1 and TRBJ1-6; weak D call: TRBD1 (6 bases). Trimming cost V 0 bases and J 6 bases, with 6 bases left between them. There are 13 residues in the CDR3. The germline gives CDR1 DFQATT, CDR2 SNEGSKA (reference sequence). CDR3 region: CSARDRGNSPLHF. CDR3 sequence (DNA): TGCAGTGCTAGAGACAGGGGTAATTCACCCCTCCACTTT.

A few counts support this clonotype. This sequence joins TRBV6-5 and TRBJ2-1; D gene unclear. Trimming took off 6 bases at V and 6 bases at J, with 18 bases between the two ends. Germline V CDR1 and CDR2: MNHEY, SVGAGI. There are 15 residues in the CDR3. CDR3 amino acids: CASSPLAIHSNEQFF. The CDR3 coding sequence is TGTGCCAGCAGCCCATTGGCTATCCACTCCAATGAGCAGTTCTTC.

This clonotype was seen a handful of times. This sequence joins TRBV4-1 and TRBJ2-7; 11 bases map to TRBD1. The CDR3 spans 12 residues. Germline V gives CDR1 MGHRA, CDR2 YSYEKL. Losses at the gene ends were 8 bases for V and 7 bases for J; bases not matched to a gene: 4. The CDR3 nucleotides are TGCGCCAGCCGGACAGGGGGCGAGGAGCAGTACTTC. Translation gives CASRTGGEEQYF.

This clonotype was seen at least ten times. J is TRBJ2-2 and V is TRBV4-2; 11 nucleotides match TRBD2. V was clipped by 4 bases and J by 7 bases; unmatched bases: 8. There are 16 residues in the CDR3. Looked up from germline, CDR1 is LGHNA and CDR2 is YNFKEQ. Here the CDR3 reads CASSPMTSGVDGELFF. The DNA of the CDR3 is TGTGCCAGCAGCCCAATGACTAGCGGGGTGGACGGGGAGCTGTTTTTT.

A few counts support this clonotype. The DNA of the CDR3 is TGTGCCAGCGGCGGAGTTCGAGCCGGGGGGCAGTTCTTC. The encoded protein is CASGGVRAGGQFF. The chain has TRBV6-2 or TRBV6-3 and TRBJ2-1, with D possibly being TRBD2 (6 bases). Germline CDR1 reads MNHEY; CDR2 reads SVGEGT. V shed 8 bases and J shed 12 bases, with 20 bases lying between them. The CDR3 runs 13 residues.

This clonotype was observed a few times. This sequence joins TRBV12-3 or TRBV12-4 and TRBJ1-2; the match to TRBD1 covers 7 bases. V trimming: 7 bases; J trimming: 8 bases; junction bases outside the gene matches: 7. CDR3 length: 12 amino acids. In nucleotides, the CDR3 is TGTGCCAGCACCCGGACAGGATGGGGCTACACCTTC. It codes for CASTRTGWGYTF.

CDR3 sequence reads: CASSFLAKSGPDTQYF. The DNA of the CDR3 is TGTGCCAGCAGCTTTTTGGCGAAAAGCGGGCCAGATACGCAGTATTTT. The chain recombines TRBV5-4 with TRBJ2-3, with D perhaps matching TRBD2 (6 bases). Germline V gene sequence: CDR1 SGHNT, CDR2 YYREEE (reference sequence). The CDR3 spans 16 residues. Trimming shortened V by 2 bases and J by 4 bases, and 17 bases separated the two germline ends.

DNA of the CDR3: TGTGCCAGCAGCTTATCGCGCTTCTCTGGAAACACCATATATTTT. Translating gives CASSLSRFSGNTIYF. The gene calls are TRBV7-9 and TRBJ1-3; unclear D gene. V was clipped by 2 bases and J by 0 bases, with 8 bases between them. The CDR3 runs 15 residues. Germline CDR1 reads SEHNR; CDR2 reads FQNEAQ (reference sequence). Full variable domain (outside the CDR3, taken from reference TRBV7-9 and TRBJ1-3): DTGVSQNPRHKITKRGQNVTFRCDPISEHNRLYWYRQTLGQGPEFLTYFQNEAQLEKSRLLSDRFSAERPKGSFSTLEIQRTEQGDSAMYLCASSLSRFSGNTIYFGEGSWLTVV.

Ten or more counts support this clonotype. The chain links TRBV6-5 to TRBJ2-1; unclear D gene. The CDR3 consists of 16 residues. With 1 base removed from V and 4 bases from J, the gap between germline ends came to 14 bases. CDR1 MNHEY and CDR2 SVGAGI come from the germline V gene. The CDR3, as DNA: TGTGCCAGCAGTTACTTAGGAGTGAGGCAGTACAATGAGCAGTTCTTC. It encodes CASSYLGVRQYNEQFF.

This chain uses TRBV5-1 with TRBJ1-2; 9 nucleotides line up with TRBD1. Looked up from germline, CDR1 is SGHRS and CDR2 is YFSETQ. J lost 4 bases, V lost 0 bases, and 4 bases had no gene match. CDR3 size: 15 residues. The CDR3 DNA sequence: TGCGCCAGCAGCTTGGTACAGGGGGCGATCTATGGCTACACCTTC. It is translated as CASSLVQGAIYGYTF.

This clonotype was picked up a small number of times. The rearrangement uses TRBV6-5 and TRBJ1-6; the D is unclear. Germline V gene data show CDR1 as MNHEY and CDR2 as SVGAGI. V dropped 6 bases and J dropped 8 bases, with 20 bases sitting between them. The CDR3 covers 16 residues. In nucleotides, the CDR3 is TGTGCCAGCAGCTTCCGGTCACCTCCCTCCTATTCACCCCTCCACTTT. It codes for CASSFRSPPSYSPLHF.

This clonotype was seen a few times. The chain carries TRBV20-1 and TRBJ2-5; D is perhaps TRBD1 (5 bases). Germline V gene lookup returns CDR1 DFQATT and CDR2 SNEGSKA (reference sequence). V dropped 2 bases and J dropped 4 bases, with 8 bases sitting between them. The CDR3 is 12 amino acids. The CDR3: CSARKGLETQYF. The CDR3 DNA reads TGCAGTGCTAGAAAGGGGTTAGAGACCCAGTACTTC.

This clonotype showed up just a few times. This chain's CDR3 is CASSQGGMKNIQYF. CDR3 DNA: TGCGCCAGCAGCCAAGGGGGTATGAAAAACATTCAGTACTTC. V gene TRBV4-1 combines with J gene TRBJ2-4, with no clear D. CDR1 MGHRA and CDR2 YSYEKL come from the germline V gene. This CDR3 is 14 amino acids long. V was pared by 1 base and J by 4 bases, with 8 bases between.

This clonotype has only a few counts. This sequence joins TRBV7-9 and TRBJ2-3, with 10 bases aligning to TRBD1. Germline V gene lookup returns CDR1 SEHNR and CDR2 FQNEAQ (reference sequence). V lost 4 bases, J lost 7 bases, and 5 bases stayed unmatched. This CDR3 spans 14 amino acids. The CDR3 here is CASSSGTGDHTQYF. In DNA form, the CDR3 reads TGTGCCAGCAGCTCCGGGACAGGGGATCATACGCAGTATTTT. Drawing the rest from reference TRBV7-9 and TRBJ2-3, the complete variable domain is DTGVSQNPRHKITKRGQNVTFRCDPISEHNRLYWYRQTLGQGPEFLTYFQNEAQLEKSRLLSDRFSAERPKGSFSTLEIQRTEQGDSAMYLCASSSGTGDHTQYFGPGTRLTVL.

This clonotype showed up many times. The CDR3 DNA reads as TGCGCCAGCACTCCCACCTCTCCCGCTAGCTCCTACGAGCAGTACTTC. Its translation is CASTPTSPASSYEQYF. The chain recombines TRBV5-1 with TRBJ2-7; D is ambiguous. V was shortened by 6 bases and J by 0 bases, with 19 bases between the two germline ends. In germline, CDR1 is SGHRS, CDR2 YFSETQ. The CDR3 consists of 16 residues.

This clonotype was picked up many times. In nucleotides, the CDR3 is TGTGCCAGCAGTTTATACGCCACTGAAGCTTTCTTT. Amino acid sequence: CASSLYATEAFF. J is TRBJ1-1 and V is TRBV12-3 or TRBV12-4; unclear D gene. This CDR3 has 12 amino acids. Trimming cost V 2 bases and J 4 bases, with 5 bases left between them.

This clonotype was found a few times. The germline gene is not matched at one end of the junction; a read error may be the cause. The chain uses TRBV4-1 and TRBJ1-1; D is unresolved. The CDR3 is 11 amino acids. Germline V gene data show CDR1 as MGHRA and CDR2 as YSYEKL. CDR3 in DNA: TGCGCCAGCAGCCAAAGTGAGCGGCAGATCTTT. Translated: CASSQSERQIF.

The rearrangement links TRBV29-1 to TRBJ1-2; 9 bases line up with TRBD1. Unmatched junction bases numbered 3, after V lost 6 bases and J lost 4 bases. CDR3 size: 12 residues. Germline values: CDR1 SQVTM, CDR2 ANQGSEA. The CDR3, as DNA: TGCAGCGTCCGACAGGGGGGCTATGGCTACACCTTC. This codes for CSVRQGGYGYTF. Variable domain in full (rest from reference TRBV29-1 and TRBJ1-2): SAVISQKPSRDICQRGTSLTIQCQVDSQVTMMFWYRQQPGQSLTLIATANQGSEATYESGFVIDKFPISRPNLTFSTLTVSNMSPEDSSIYLCSVRQGGYGYTFGSGTRLTVV.

The chain recombines TRBV7-9 with TRBJ1-3; TRBD1 might be the D (6 bases). The CDR3 runs to 16 residues. Germline-derived CDR1 and CDR2 are SEHNR and FQNEAQ (reference sequence). V lost 2 bases to trimming and J lost 1 base, with 12 bases between them. In nucleotides, the CDR3 is TGTGCCAGCAGCTTAAGGCGGGGACAATCTGGAAACACCATATATTTT. This encodes CASSLRRGQSGNTIYF.

This clonotype has only a few counts. This chain uses TRBV4-1 with TRBJ2-5, with no clear D. CDR1 and CDR2 from the germline V gene are MGHRA and YSYEKL. CDR3 length equals 14 residues. The V and J ends lost 4 bases and 2 bases respectively, with 11 bases between them. DNA of the CDR3: TGCGCCAGCAGCCGGAAGGTGATTCAAGAGACCCAGTACTTC. Its protein is CASSRKVIQETQYF.